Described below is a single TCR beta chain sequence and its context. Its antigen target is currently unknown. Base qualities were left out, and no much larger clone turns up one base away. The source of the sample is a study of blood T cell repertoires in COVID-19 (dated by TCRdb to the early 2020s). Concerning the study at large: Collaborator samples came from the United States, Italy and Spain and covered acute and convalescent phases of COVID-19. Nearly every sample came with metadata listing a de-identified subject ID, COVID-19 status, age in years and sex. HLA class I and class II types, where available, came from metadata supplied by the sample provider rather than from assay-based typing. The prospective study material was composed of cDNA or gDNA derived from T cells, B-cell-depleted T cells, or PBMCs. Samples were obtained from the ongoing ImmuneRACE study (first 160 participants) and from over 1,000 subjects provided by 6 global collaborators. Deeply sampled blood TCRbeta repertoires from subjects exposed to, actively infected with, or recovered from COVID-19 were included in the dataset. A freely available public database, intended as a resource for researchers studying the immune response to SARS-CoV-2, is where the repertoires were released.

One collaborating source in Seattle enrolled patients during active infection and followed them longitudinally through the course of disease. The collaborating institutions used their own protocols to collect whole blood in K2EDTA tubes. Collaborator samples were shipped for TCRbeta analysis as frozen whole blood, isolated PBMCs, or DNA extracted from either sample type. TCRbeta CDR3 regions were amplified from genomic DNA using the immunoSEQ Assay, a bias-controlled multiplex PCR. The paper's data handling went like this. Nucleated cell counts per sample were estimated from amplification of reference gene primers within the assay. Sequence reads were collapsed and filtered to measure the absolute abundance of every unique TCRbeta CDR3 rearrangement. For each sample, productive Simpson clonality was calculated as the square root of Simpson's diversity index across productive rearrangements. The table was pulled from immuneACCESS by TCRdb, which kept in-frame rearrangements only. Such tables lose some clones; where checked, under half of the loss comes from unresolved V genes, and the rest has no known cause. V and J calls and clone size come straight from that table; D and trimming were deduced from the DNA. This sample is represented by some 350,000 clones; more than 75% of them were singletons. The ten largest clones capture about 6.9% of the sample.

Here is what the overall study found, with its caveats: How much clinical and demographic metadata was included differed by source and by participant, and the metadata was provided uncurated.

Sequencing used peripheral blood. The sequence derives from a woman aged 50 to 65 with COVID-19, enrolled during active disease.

The CDR3 reads CASTLSGSYTDTQYF. The nucleotide sequence reads as follows: TGTGCCAGCACCCTAAGCGGGAGCTACACAGATACGCAGTATTTT. In this chain, TRBV6-4 is recombined with TRBJ2-3; TRBD2 lines up with 8 middle nucleotides. Inclusive of the bounding cysteine and phenylalanine, the CDR3 is 15 residues long. Only CDR3 DNA is held: 45 bases, read in frame from base 1. CDR1 and CDR2, per the germline V gene, are MRHNA and SNTAGT. Germline trimming: 7 bases from V, 2 bases from J; junction bases outside gene matches: 8.